This T cell receptor (beta chain) was captured by sequencing in a study of blood T cells in healthy people across ages. Together with a sample-barcoded 5' primer, a J-beta primer mix was included in a second PCR lasting roughly 6 to 12 cycles. Through a template-switch adaptor with 12 random nucleotides, each cDNA molecule received a tag. From each sample, at least 2.5 million paired-end reads containing CDR3 were obtained. TCRdb recomputed calls from the 5' RACE reads with MiXCR, one row per CDR3 protein. The data show approximately 800,000 distinct CDR3 sequences, about 55% seen once. The V gene's germline CDR1 is MNHNS and CDR2 SASEGT. The CDR3 extends over 14 amino acids. The germline V and J ends were trimmed by 2 bases and 3 bases, with 10 bases remaining between them. Concerning this clonotype itself: The antigen remains unidentified.

Study-level points and caveats: In older individuals, TCR beta diversity per million T cells was lower, falling roughly linearly with age. When set beside aged donors, long-lived donors presented more naive CD4+ cells and higher diversity.

The TCR sequence derives from a man aged 80 or over in good health. V usage is TRBV6-1 and J usage is TRBJ1-1, with D hard to call. The material sequenced was blood. CDR3 nucleotides: TGTGCCAGCAGTGAATCACCGGAGTACACTGAAGCTTTCTTT. Translation: CASSESPEYTEAFF.